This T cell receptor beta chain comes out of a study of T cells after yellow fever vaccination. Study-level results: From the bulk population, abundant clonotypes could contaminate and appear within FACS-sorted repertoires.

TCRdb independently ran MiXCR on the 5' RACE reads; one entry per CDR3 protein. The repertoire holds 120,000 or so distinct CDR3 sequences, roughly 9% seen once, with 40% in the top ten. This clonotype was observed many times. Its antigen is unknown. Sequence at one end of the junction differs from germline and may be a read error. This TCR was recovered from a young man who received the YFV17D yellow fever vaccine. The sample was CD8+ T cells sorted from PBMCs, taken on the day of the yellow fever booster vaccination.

The CDR3 DNA follows: TGTGCCAGCACCTTAGTCCATGGAGAAGCTTTCTTT. This codes for CASTLVHGEAFF. The chain carries TRBV11-2 and TRBJ1-1; no firm D call. CDR1 SGHAT and CDR2 FQNNGV come from the germline V gene. The CDR3 extends over 12 amino acids. Together with reference TRBV11-2 and TRBJ1-1, the CDR3 gives the full variable domain: EAGVAQSPRYKIIEKRQSVAFWCNPISGHATLYWYQQILGQGPKLLIQFQNNGVVDDSQLPKDRFSAERLKGVDSTLKIQPAKLEDSAVYLCASTLVHGEAFFGQGTRLTVV.